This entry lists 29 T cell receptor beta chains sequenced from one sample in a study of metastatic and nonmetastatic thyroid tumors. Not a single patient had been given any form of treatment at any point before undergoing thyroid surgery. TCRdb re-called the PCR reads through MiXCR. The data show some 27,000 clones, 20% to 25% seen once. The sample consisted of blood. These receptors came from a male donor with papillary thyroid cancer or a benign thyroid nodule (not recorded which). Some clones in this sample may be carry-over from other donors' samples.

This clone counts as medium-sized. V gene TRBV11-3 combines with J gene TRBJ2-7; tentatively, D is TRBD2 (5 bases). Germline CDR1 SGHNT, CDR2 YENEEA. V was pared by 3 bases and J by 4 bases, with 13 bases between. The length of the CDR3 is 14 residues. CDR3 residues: CASSFFGITYEQYF. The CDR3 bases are TGTGCCAGCAGCTTTTTCGGGATAACGTACGAGCAGTACTTC.

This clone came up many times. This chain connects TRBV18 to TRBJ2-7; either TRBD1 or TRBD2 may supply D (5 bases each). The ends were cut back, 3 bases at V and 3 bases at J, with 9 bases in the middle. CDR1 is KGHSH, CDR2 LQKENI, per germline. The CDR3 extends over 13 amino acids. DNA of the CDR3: TGTGCCAGCTCACCGGGGGATGGCTACGAGCAGTACTTC. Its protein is CASSPGDGYEQYF.

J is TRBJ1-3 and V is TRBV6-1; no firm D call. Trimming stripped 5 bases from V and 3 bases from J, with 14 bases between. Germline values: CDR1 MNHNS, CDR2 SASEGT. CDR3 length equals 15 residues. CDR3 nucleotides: TGTGCCAGCAGTCAAATAGCGGTTTTTGGAAACACCATATATTTT. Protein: CASSQIAVFGNTIYF.

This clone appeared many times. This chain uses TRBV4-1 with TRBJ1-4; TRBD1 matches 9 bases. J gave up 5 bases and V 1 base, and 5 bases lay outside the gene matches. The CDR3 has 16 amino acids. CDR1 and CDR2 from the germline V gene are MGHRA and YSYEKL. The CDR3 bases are TGCGCCAGCAGCCAAGGGGCCGGGACAGGGAATGAAAAACTGTTTTTT. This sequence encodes CASSQGAGTGNEKLFF.

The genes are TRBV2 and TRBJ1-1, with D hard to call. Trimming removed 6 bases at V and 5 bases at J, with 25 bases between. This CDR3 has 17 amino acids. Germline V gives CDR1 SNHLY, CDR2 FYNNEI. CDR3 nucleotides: TGTGCCAGCAGCGTGCGGACGAGCGACATAGCTTTTACTGAAGCTTTCTTT. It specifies CASSVRTSDIAFTEAFF.

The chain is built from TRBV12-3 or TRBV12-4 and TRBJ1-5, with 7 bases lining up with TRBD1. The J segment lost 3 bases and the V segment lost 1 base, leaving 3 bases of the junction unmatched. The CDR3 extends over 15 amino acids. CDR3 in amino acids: CASSLGGQNNQPQHF. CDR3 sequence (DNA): TGTGCCAGCAGTTTAGGGGGACAGAACAATCAGCCCCAGCATTTT.

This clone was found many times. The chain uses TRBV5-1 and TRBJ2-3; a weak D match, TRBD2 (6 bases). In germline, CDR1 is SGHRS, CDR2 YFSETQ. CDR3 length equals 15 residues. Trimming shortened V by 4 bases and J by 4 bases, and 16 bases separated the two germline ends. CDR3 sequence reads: CASSELPGTADTQYF. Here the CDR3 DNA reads TGCGCCAGCAGCGAACTTCCAGGGACTGCAGATACGCAGTATTTT.

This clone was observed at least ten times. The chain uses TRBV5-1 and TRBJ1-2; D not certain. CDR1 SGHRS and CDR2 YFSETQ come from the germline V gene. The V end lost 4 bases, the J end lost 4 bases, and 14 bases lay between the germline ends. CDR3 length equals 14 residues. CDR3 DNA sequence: TGCGCCAGCAGCCCAACCGGGCTACCCTATGGCTACACCTTC. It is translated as CASSPTGLPYGYTF.

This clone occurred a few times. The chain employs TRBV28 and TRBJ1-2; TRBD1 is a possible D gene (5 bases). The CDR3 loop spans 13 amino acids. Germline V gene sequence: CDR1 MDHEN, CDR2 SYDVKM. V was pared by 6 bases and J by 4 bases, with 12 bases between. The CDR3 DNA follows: TGTGCCAGCAGCGAGGGGACGGGCTATGGCTACACCTTC. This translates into CASSEGTGYGYTF.

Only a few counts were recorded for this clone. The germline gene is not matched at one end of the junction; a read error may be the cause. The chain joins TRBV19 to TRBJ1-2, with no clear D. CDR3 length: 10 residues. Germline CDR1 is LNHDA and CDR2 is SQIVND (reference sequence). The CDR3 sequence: CTSIAYGYTF. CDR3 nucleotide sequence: TGTACCAGTATTGCATATGGCTACACCTTC.

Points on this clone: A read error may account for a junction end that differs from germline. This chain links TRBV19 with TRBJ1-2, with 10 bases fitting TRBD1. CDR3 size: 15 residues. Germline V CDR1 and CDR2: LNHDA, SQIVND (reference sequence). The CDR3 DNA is TGTGCCAGTAGTTCCTGTGGGACAGGGGACTATGGCTACCCCTTC. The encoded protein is CASSSCGTGDYGYPF.

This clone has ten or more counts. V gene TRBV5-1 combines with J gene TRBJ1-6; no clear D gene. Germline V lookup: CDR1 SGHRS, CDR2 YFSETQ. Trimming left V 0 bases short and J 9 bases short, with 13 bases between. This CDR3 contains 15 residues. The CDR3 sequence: CASSLDLGRGSPLHF. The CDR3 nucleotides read TGCGCCAGCAGCTTGGATCTGGGGAGAGGTTCACCCCTCCACTTT.

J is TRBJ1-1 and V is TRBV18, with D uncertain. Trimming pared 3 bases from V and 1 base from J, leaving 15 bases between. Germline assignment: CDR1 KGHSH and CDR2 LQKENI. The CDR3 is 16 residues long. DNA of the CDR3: TGTGCCAGCTCACCCCCGAGCGCCGGGTCGAACACTGAAGCTTTCTTT. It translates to CASSPPSAGSNTEAFF.

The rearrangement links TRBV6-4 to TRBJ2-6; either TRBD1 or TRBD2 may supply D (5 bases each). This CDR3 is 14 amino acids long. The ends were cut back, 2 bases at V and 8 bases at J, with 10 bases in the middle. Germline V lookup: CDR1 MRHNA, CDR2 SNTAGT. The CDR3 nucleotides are TGTGCCAGCAGTGACCTCTCGGGGCCCAACGTCCTGACTTTC. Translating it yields CASSDLSGPNVLTF.

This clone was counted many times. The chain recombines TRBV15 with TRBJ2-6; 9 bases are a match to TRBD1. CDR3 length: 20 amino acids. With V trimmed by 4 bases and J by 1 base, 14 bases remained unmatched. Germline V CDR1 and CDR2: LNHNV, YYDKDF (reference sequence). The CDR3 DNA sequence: TGTGCCACCAGCAAAGACCGACAGGGGGTAGTAACATCTGGGGCCAACGTCCTGACTTTC. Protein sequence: CATSKDRQGVVTSGANVLTF.

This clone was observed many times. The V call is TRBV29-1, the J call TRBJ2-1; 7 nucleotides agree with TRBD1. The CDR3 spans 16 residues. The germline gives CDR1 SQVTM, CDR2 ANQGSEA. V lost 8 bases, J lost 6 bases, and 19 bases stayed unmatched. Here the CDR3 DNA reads TGCAGCCTTTGGGGCTTGACAGGGAGTCCCGGCAATGAGCAGTTCTTC. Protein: CSLWGLTGSPGNEQFF.

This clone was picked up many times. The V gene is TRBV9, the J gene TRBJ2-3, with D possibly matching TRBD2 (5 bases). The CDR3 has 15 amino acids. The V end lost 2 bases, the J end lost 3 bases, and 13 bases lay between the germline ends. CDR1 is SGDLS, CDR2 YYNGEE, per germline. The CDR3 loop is CASSVRRRITDTQYF. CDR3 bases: TGTGCCAGCAGCGTGAGGAGGCGTATTACAGATACGCAGTATTTT.

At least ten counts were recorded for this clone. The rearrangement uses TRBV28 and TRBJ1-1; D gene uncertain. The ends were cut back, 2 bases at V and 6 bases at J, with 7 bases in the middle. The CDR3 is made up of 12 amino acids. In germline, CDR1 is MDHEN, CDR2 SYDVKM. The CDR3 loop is CASSLLKAEAFF. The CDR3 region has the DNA TGTGCCAGCAGTTTACTTAAGGCTGAAGCTTTCTTT.

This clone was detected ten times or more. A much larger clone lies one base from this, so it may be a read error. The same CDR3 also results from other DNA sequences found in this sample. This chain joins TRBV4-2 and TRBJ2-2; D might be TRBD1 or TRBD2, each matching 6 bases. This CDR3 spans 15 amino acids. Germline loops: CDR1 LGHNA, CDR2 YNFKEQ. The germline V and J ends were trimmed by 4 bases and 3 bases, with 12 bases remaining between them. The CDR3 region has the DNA TGTGCCAGCAGCCCGCGGGACACGTACACCGGGGAGCTGTTTTTT. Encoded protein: CASSPRDTYTGELFF.

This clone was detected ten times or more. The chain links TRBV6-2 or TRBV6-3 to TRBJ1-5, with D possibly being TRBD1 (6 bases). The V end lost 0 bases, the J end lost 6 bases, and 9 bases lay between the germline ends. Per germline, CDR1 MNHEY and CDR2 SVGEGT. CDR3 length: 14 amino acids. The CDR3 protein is CASSYSSGAQPQHF. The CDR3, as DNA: TGTGCCAGCAGTTACTCGTCAGGGGCTCAGCCCCAGCATTTT.

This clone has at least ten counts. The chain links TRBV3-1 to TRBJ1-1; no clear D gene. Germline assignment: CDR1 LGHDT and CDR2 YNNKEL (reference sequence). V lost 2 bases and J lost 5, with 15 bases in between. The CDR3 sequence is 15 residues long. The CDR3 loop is CASSQLLDLGTEAFF. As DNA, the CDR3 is TGTGCCAGCAGCCAACTTCTAGACCTGGGGACTGAAGCTTTCTTT.

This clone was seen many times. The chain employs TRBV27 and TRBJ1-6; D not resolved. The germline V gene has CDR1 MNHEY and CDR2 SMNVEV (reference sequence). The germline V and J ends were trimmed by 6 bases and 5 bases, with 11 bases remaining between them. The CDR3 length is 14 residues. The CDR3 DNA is TGTGCCAGCAGGGGGTTCAGAGATAATTCACCCCTCCACTTT. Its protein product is CASRGFRDNSPLHF.

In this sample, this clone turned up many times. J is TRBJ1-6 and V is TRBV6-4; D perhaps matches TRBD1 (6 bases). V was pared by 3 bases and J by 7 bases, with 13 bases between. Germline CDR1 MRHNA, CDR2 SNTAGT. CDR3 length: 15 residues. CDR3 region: CASSELGAQNSPLHF. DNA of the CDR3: TGTGCCAGCAGTGAATTGGGGGCGCAGAATTCACCCCTCCACTTT.

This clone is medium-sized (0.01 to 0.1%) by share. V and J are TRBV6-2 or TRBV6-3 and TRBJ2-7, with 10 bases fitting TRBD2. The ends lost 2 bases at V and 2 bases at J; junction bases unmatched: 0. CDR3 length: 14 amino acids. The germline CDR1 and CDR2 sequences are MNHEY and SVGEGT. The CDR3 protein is CASSYGTSAYEQYF. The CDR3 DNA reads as TGTGCCAGCAGTTACGGGACTAGCGCCTACGAGCAGTACTTC.

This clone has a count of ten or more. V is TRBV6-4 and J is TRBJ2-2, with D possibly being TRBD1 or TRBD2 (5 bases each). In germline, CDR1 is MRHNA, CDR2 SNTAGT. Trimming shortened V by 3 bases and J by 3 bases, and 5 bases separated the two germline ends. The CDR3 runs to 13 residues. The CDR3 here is CASSEGDTGELFF. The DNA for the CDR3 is TGTGCCAGCAGTGAGGGGGACACCGGGGAGCTGTTTTTT.

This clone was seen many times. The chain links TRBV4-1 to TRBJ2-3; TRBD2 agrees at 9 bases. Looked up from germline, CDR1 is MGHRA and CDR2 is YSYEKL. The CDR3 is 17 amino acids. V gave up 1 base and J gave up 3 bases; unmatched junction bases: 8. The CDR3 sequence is CASSQGGAGGGTDTQYF. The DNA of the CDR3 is TGCGCCAGCAGCCAAGGAGGAGCGGGGGGTGGGACAGATACGCAGTATTTT.

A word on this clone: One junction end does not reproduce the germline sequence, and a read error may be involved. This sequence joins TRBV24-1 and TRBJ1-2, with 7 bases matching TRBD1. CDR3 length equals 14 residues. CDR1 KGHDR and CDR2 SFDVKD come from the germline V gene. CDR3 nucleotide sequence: TGTACCACCAGTGCCCCGGGACAGCGGCATGGCTACACCTTC. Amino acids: CTTSAPGQRHGYTF.

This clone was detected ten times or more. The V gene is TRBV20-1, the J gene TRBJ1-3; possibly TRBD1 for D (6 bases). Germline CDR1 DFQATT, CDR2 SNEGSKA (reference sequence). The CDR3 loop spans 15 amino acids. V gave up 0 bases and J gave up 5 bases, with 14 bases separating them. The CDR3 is CSARDRQEGRNTIYF. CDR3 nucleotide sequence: TGCAGTGCTAGAGACAGACAGGAGGGTAGAAACACCATATATTTT.

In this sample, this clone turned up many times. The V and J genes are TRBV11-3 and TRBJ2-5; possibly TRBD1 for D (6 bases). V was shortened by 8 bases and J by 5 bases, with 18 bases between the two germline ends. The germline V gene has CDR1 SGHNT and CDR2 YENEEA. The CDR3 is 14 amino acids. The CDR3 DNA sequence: TGTGCCAGCTCTCCTTGGACAGCGAGCGAGACCCAGTACTTC. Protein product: CASSPWTASETQYF.